One T cell receptor beta chain is described in this entry. CDR3 size: 14 residues. Germline V lookup: CDR1 MGHRA, CDR2 YSYEKL. V lost 2 bases to trimming and J lost 3 bases, with 11 bases between them. This record comes from a study of blood T cell repertoires in COVID-19. Study background: Samples taken during acute and convalescent COVID-19 were collected in the United States, Italy and Spain.

As processed by the authors: Amplification of reference gene primers provided the estimated nucleated cell counts. Data came from immunoSEQ multiplex PCR; TCRdb stores just in-frame clones and leaves some out. The DNA was the basis for D and trimming; V, J and clone size are from that table. The table has around 450,000 clones, 80% to 90% seen once. This clonotype originated in a woman in her twenties or thirties with acute or convalescent COVID-19. Sequencing used peripheral blood. This sequence joins TRBV4-1 and TRBJ2-7; tentatively, D is TRBD2 (6 bases). CDR3 DNA sequence: TGCGCCAGCAGCCAAACCGGGAGCCTCTACGAGCAGTACTTC. Protein product: CASSQTGSLYEQYF.